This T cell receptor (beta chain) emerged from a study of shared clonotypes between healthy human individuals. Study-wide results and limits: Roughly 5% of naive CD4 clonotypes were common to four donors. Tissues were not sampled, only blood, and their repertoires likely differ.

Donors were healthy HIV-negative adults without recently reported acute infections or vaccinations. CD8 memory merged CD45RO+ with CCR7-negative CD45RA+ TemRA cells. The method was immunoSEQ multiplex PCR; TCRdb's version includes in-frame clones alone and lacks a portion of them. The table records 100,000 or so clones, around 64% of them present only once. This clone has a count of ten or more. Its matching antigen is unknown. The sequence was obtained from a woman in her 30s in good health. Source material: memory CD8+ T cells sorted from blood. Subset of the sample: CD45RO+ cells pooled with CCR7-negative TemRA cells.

The CDR3 sequence: CASSFPGLAGYNEQFF. The CDR3 nucleotides read TGTGCCAGCAGCTTTCCCGGACTAGCGGGGTACAATGAGCAGTTCTTC. The rearrangement links TRBV13 to TRBJ2-1; 12 bases match TRBD2. This CDR3 is built from 16 residues. J gave up 4 bases and V 3 bases, and 4 bases lay outside the gene matches. Germline-derived CDR1 and CDR2 are PRHDT and FYEKMQ (reference sequence).